This T cell receptor beta chain came from a study of early T cells in non-severe SARS-CoV-2 infection. Across the study: Sequenced bulk RNA came from whole blood that was unsorted, and chains were unpaired.

The table lists this clonotype with many counts. Germline V gives CDR1 WSHSY, CDR2 SAAADI. The CDR3 is 15 amino acids. The V segment lost 5 bases and the J segment 1 base; nucleotides outside the gene matches: 4. TCRdb redid the calling of the 5' RACE reads with MiXCR, one entry per CDR3 protein. The table records about 69,000 distinct CDR3 sequences, roughly 4.5% of them present only once. Sequenced material: whole blood, taken at baseline. The gene calls are TRBV10-2 and TRBJ1-5; TRBD1 matches 8 bases. The sequence came from an adult who was a healthcare worker with PCR-confirmed SARS-CoV-2 infection or an uninfected control (not recorded which). The donor label of this sample is uncertain. CDR3 residues: CASSLGQGSNQPQHF. CDR3 bases: TGCGCCAGCAGTCTCGGACAGGGAAGCAATCAGCCCCAGCATTTT.